The clone carrying this TCR beta chain was picked up many times. Its matching antigen is unknown. Unique molecular identifiers were incorporated into the prepared TCRbeta library. TCRdb redid the calling of the PCR reads with MiXCR, one entry per CDR3 protein. The table has around 240,000 distinct CDR3 sequences, around 7.8% seen once; the top ten hold 5% to 7%. This sample is drawn from a study of T-cell reconstitution after alpha-beta-depleted transplantation in children. Whole-study results and caveats: Some patients owed their high day-60 TCRbeta diversity to surviving recipient T cells and thymic progenitors.

The input for sequencing was PBMCs, mostly from graft donor cells, taken 180 days after TCRalphabeta/CD19-depleted stem cell transplant. This receptor was identified in a male patient younger than 18 who had a stem cell transplant for acute lymphoblastic leukemia, so the T cells may come from the graft donor.

The CDR3 spells CASSPIPPDNDNEQFF. CDR3 DNA: TGTGCCAGCAGCCCTATACCCCCCGACAACGACAATGAGCAGTTCTTC. The rearrangement uses TRBV12-3 or TRBV12-4 and TRBJ2-1; D gene ambiguous. V was cut by 6 bases and J by 5 bases, with 20 bases left in between. This CDR3 comprises 16 residues.